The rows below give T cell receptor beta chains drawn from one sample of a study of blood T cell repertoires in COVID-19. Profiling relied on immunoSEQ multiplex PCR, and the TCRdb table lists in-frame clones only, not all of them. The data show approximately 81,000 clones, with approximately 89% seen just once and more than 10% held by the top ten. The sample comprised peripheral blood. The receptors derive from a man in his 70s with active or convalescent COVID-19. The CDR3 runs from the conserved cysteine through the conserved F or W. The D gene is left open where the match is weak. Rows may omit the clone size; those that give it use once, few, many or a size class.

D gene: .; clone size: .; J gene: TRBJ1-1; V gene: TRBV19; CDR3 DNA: TGTGCCAGTACCCCGGTAGGGAGACCCACGGGGATCACTGAAGCTTTCTTT; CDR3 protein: CASTPVGRPTGITEAFF
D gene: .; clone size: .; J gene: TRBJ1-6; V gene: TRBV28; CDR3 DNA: TGTGCCAGCAGTTTGCGGGGGGCGGGTGGTTCACCCCTCCACTTT; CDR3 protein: CASSLRGAGGSPLHF
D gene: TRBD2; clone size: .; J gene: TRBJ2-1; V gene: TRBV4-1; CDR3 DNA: TGCGCCAGCAGCTCAGGACTAGCGGGGGGGATAAGTTACAATGAGCAGTTCTTC; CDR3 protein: CASSSGLAGGISYNEQFF
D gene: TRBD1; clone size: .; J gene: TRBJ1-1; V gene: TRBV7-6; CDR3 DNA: TGTGCCAGCAGCTTAGAAGTCGGACAGGGAATGGGTGAAGCTTTCTTT; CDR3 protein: CASSLEVGQGMGEAFF
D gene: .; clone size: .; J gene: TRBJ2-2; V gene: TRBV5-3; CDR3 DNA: TGTGCCAGAAGGGGTTGGGGCCTCGCGAACACCGGGGAGCTGTTTTTT; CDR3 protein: CARRGWGLANTGELFF
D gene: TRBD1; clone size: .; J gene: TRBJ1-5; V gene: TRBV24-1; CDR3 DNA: TGTGCCACCAGTGATTCGAACTCCGGGACAGGGAACCATTTT; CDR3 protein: CATSDSNSGTGNHF
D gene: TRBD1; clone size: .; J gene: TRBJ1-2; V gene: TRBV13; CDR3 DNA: TGTGCCAGCAGCACCAGGGGGCTGGGGTATGGCTACACCTTC; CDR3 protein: CASSTRGLGYGYTF
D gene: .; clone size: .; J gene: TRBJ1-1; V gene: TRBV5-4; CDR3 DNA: TGTGCCAGCAGCCCCGGGCAGGAGGGGACTGAAGCTTTCTTT; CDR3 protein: CASSPGQEGTEAFF
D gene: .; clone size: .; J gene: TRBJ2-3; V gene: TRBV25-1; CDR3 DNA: TGTGCCAGCAGTGAATTCGTTTTCTCCGGGGGTGTGGGAGATACGCAGTATTTT; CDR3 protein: CASSEFVFSGGVGDTQYF
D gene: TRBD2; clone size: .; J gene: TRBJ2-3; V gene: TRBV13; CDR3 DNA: TGTGCCAGCCACGAGGCGGGGGGCCTGACAGATACGCAGTATTTT; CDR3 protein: CASHEAGGLTDTQYF
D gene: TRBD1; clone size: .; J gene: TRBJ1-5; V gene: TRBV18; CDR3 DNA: TGTGCCAGCTCACCAAACCGGGACAGGGGGCGAGGTCAGCCCCAGCATTTT; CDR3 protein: CASSPNRDRGRGQPQHF
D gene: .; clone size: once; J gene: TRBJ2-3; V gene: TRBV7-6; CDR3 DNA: TGTGCCAGCAGCTTAAGGTCTGGGGAGACAGATACGCAGTATTTT; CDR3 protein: CASSLRSGETDTQYF
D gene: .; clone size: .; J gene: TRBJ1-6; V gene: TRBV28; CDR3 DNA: TGTGCCAGCAGTTTCGGGGGTGCTCAATATAATTCACCCCTCCACTTT; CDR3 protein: CASSFGGAQYNSPLHF
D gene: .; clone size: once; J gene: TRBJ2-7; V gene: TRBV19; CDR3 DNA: TGTGCCAGTAGTATATCCAGGGCTAGCTACGAGCAGTACTTC; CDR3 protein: CASSISRASYEQYF
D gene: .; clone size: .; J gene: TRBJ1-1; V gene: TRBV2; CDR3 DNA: TGTGCCAGCAGTCGCGGTCTCAACACTGAAGCTTTCTTT; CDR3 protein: CASSRGLNTEAFF
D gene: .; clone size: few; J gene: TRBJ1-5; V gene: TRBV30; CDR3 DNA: TGTGCCTGGAGGGCCAAGAACAGCAATCAGCCCCAGCATTTT; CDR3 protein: CAWRAKNSNQPQHF
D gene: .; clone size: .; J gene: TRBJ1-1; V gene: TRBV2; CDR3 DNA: TGTGCCAGCAGCGGAAAGGGGGATACTGAAGCTTTCTTT; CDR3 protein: CASSGKGDTEAFF
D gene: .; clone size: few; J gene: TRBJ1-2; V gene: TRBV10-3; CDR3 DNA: TGTGCCATCAGGAGGGACACCGACTATGGCTACACCTTC; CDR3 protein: CAIRRDTDYGYTF
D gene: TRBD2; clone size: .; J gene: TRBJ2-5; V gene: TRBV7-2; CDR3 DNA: TGTGCCAGCAGCGAGTGGACTAGCGCCCAGTACTTC; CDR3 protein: CASSEWTSAQYF
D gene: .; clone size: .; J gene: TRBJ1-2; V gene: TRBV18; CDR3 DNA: TGTGCCAGCTCACCGATGGTAACGGCGGATGGCTACACCTTC; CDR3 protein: CASSPMVTADGYTF
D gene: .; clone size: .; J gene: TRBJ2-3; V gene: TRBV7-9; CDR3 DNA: TGTGCCAGCAGCTTAGGATGGTACTCGCGGGGGCCCACAGATACGCAGTATTTT; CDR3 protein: CASSLGWYSRGPTDTQYF
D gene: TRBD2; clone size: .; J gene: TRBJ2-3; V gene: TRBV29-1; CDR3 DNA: TGCAGCGGTGGGAGGGGCTCAGATACGCAGTATTTT; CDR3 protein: CSGGRGSDTQYF
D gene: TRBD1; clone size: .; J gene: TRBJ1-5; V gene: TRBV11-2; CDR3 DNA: TGTGCCAGCAGCTTAGAGGGGACAGGGGTGAATCAGCCCCAGCATTTT; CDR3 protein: CASSLEGTGVNQPQHF
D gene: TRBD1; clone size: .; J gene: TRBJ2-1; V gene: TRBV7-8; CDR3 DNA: TGTGCCAGCAGCTTAAGGGGGACAGGGTATACTCGCGATGAGCAGTTCTTC; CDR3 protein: CASSLRGTGYTRDEQFF
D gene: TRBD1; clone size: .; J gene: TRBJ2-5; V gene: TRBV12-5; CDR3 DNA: TGTGCTAGACTGCCTGTAACAGGGGCCTCAAGCCAAGAGACCCAGTACTTC; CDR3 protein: CARLPVTGASSQETQYF
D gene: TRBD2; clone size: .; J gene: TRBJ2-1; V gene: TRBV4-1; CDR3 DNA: TGCGCCAGCAGCCCACCTGGTGGGGGGCGGGAGGTTGAGCAGTTCTTC; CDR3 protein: CASSPPGGGREVEQFF
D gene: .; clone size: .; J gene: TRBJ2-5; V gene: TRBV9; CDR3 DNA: TGTGCCAGCAGCTTAGTCGGGGGTCCACAAGAGACCCAGTACTTC; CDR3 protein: CASSLVGGPQETQYF
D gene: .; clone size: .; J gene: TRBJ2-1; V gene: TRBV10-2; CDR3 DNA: TGCGCCAGCAGTTTAGATAATGAGCAGTTCTTC; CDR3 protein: CASSLDNEQFF
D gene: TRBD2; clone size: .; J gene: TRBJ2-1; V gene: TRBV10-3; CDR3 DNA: TGTGCCATCGGTACGAGCGGGGGGGCCGTCAGTGAGCAGTTCTTC; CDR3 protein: CAIGTSGGAVSEQFF
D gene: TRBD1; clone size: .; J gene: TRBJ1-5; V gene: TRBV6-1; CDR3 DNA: TGTGCCAGCAGTGAAGTGGGCAGGGGGAACAATCAGCCCCAGCATTTT; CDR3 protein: CASSEVGRGNNQPQHF
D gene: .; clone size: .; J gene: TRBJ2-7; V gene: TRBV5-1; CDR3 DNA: TGCGCCAGCAGCCCAACTACAAGGGCCGGGGTCTACGAGCAGTACTTC; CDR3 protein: CASSPTTRAGVYEQYF
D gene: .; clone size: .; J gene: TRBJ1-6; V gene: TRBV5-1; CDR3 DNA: TGCGCCAGCAGCTTACCCCAGTCAGGGAATAATTCACCCCTCCACTTT; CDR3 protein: CASSLPQSGNNSPLHF
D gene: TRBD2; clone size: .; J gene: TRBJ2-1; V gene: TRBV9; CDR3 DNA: TGTGCCAGCAGCGTAGGTGTAGCGGGGGGGCGCGATGAGCAGTTCTTC; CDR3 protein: CASSVGVAGGRDEQFF
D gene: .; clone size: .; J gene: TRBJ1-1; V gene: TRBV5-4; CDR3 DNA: TGTGCCAGCAGCTTGTTAGACCTGGGGAGTACTGAAGCTTTCTTT; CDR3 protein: CASSLLDLGSTEAFF
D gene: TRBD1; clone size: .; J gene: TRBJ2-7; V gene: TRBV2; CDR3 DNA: TGTGCCACCCGGGACAGGGTGGAGCAGTACTTC; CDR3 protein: CATRDRVEQYF
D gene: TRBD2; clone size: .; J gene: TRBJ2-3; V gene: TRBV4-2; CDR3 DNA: TGTGCCAGCAGCCAAGGGGAAGGACTAGCGGATACGCAGTATTTT; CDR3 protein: CASSQGEGLADTQYF
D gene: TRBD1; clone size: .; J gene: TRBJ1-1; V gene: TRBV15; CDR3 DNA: TGTGCCACCCATACAGGGGAGCGAAACACTGAAGCTTTCTTT; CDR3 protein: CATHTGERNTEAFF
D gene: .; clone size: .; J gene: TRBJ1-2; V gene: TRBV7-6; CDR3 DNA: TGTGCCAGCAGCTTAGCCCAGGGGACGGCTCCCACCTTC; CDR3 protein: CASSLAQGTAPTF
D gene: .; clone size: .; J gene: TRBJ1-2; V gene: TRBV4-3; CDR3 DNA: TGCGCCAGCAGCCAAGATAACAGCCGCCCTAACTATGGCTACACCTTC; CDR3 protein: CASSQDNSRPNYGYTF
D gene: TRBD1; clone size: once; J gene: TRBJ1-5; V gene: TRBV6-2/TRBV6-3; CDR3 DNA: TGTGCCAGCAGTTACTCGCCGGGACAGGGGGTCCGTCAGCCCCAGCATTTT; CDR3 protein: CASSYSPGQGVRQPQHF
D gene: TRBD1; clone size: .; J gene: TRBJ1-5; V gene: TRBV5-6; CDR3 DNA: TGTGCCAGCAGCCCCCGGGACAGCTTCAATCAGCCCCAGCATTTT; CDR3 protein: CASSPRDSFNQPQHF
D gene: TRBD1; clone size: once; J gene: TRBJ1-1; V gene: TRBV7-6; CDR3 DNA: TGTGCCAGCAGCTTAGATCAGGGGGGTGAAGCTTTCTTT; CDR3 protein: CASSLDQGGEAFF
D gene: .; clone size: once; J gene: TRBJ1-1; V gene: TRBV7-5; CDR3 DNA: TGTGCCAGAAGCTTATCTCGAACTATGAACACTGAAGCTTTCTTT; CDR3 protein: CARSLSRTMNTEAFF
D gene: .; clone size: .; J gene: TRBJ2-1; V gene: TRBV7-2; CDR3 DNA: TGTGCCAGCAGCCAAGGGCTAGCGGAGCAGTTCTTC; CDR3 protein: CASSQGLAEQFF
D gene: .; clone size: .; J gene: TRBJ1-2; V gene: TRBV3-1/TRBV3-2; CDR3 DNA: TGTGCCAGCAGCCAAGAGGTGGGGCAGGGGATGTACGGCTACACCTTC; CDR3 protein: CASSQEVGQGMYGYTF
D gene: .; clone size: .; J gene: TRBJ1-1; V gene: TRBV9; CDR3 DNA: TGTGCCAGCAGCGTAGCTCCGTCAGTGAACACTGAAGCTTTCTTT; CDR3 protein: CASSVAPSVNTEAFF
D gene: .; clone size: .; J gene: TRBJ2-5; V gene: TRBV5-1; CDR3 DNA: TGCGCCAGCAGCCAGGAGGACCAAGAGACCCAGTACTTC; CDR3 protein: CASSQEDQETQYF
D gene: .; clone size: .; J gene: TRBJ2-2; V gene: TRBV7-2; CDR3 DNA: TGTGCCAGCAGCTCCAGGGGATCCAACACCGGGGAGCTGTTTTTT; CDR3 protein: CASSSRGSNTGELFF
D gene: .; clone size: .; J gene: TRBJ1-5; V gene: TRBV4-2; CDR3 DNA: TGTGCCAGCAGCCAAGAGCAGGTTAACAATCAGCCCCAGCATTTT; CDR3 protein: CASSQEQVNNQPQHF
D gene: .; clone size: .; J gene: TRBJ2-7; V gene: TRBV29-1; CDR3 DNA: TGCAGCGTCACCGGTTCCTACGAGCAGTACTTC; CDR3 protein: CSVTGSYEQYF
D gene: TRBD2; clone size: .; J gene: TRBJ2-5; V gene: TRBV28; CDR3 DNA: TGTGCCAGCAGTTTATTCCCACGGACTAGCGGGGCTAGGAAGACCCAGTACTTC; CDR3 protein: CASSLFPRTSGARKTQYF
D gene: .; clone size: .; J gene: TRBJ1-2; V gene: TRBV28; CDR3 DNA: TGTGCCAGCAGTTTATTTGCGGGCAACTATGGCTACACCTTC; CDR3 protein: CASSLFAGNYGYTF
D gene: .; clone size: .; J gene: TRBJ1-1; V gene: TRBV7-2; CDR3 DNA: TGTGCCAGCAGCCCCGGGACTTTAGGTCTCATGAACACTGAAGCTTTCTTT; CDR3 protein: CASSPGTLGLMNTEAFF
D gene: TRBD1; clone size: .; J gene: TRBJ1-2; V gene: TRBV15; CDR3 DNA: TGTGCCACCAGCAGAGATAGGGCAGGGGGCTATGGCTACACCTTC; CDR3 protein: CATSRDRAGGYGYTF
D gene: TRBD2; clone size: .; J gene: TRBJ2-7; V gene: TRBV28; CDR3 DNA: TGTGCCAGCAGTTGGGGACTAGGACTCATCGAGCAGTACTTC; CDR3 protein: CASSWGLGLIEQYF
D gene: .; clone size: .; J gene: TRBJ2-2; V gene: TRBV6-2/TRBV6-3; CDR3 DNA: TGTGCCAGCAGTTATATTGGGGGCGACACCGGGGAGCTGTTTTTT; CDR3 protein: CASSYIGGDTGELFF
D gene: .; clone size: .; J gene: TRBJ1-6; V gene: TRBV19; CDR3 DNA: TGTGCCAGGAGGGGGGGCTCACCCCTCCACTTT; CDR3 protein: CARRGGSPLHF
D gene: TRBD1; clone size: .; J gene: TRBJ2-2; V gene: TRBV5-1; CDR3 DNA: TGCGCCAGCAGCTTGGCACAGGGGACCGGGGAGCTGTTTTTT; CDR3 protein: CASSLAQGTGELFF
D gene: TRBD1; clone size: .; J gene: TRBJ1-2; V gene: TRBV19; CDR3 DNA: TGTGCCAGTAGTCAGGGGGGATATGGCTACACCTTC; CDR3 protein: CASSQGGYGYTF